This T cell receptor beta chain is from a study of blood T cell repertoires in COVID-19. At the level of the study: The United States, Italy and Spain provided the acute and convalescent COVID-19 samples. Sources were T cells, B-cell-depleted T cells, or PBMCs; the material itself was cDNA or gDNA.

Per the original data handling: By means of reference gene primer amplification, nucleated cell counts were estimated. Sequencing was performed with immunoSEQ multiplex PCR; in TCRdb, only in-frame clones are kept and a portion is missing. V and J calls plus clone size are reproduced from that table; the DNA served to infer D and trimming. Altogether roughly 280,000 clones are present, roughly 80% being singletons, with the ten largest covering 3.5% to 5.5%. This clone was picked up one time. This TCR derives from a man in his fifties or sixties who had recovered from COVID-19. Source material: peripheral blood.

The CDR3 loop reads CASSPSPAATNEKLFF. The DNA of the CDR3 is TGTGCCAGCAGCCCCTCCCCCGCAGCAACTAATGAAAAACTGTTTTTT. The gene calls are TRBV9 and TRBJ1-4, with unresolved D. Trimming left V 4 bases short and J 0 bases short, with 13 bases between. Looked up from germline, CDR1 is SGDLS and CDR2 is YYNGEE. CDR3 length: 16 residues.